The rows below give T cell receptor beta chains drawn from one sample of a study of blood T cells in healthy people across ages. TCRdb passed the 5' RACE reads through MiXCR, listing each CDR3 protein once. The table records around 580,000 distinct CDR3 sequences, 40% to 50% of them present only once. Sequencing was done on a sample of blood. The origin of the receptors is a man older than 75 in good health. The CDR3 runs from the conserved cysteine through the conserved F or W. The order of the fields is D gene, J gene, V gene, clone size, CDR3 DNA, CDR3 protein. The D gene is left open where the match is weak. Expanded clones are given a class, and other clones once, few, many or no size at all.

NA,TRBJ2-3,TRBV5-1,few,TGCGCCAGCAGCGCCGGGACGACGAGCACAGATACGCAGTATTTT,CASSAGTTSTDTQYF
NA,TRBJ1-1,TRBV2,once,TGTGCCAGCAGTGTGAACACCGTGAACACTGAAGCTTTCTTT,CASSVNTVNTEAFF
TRBD1,TRBJ2-6,TRBV7-9,few,TGTGCCAGCAGGGGACAGGTCGCTGGGGCCAACGTCCTGACTTTC,CASRGQVAGANVLTF
NA,TRBJ2-7,TRBV10-3,few,TGTGCCATCAGTGAGGCCCGTACCGAGCAGTACTTC,CAISEARTEQYF
NA,TRBJ2-7,TRBV29-1,NA,TGCAGCGTGGGAAGGTCAGTGAGCTCCTACGAGCAGTACTTC,CSVGRSVSSYEQYF
NA,TRBJ1-2,TRBV2,NA,TGTGCCACCCAGGTGACGGGGGGCTATGGCTACACCTTC,CATQVTGGYGYTF
TRBD2,TRBJ2-7,TRBV27,NA,TGTGCCAGCCGACTAGCCAGAAGCTCCTACGAGCAGTACTTC,CASRLARSSYEQYF
NA,TRBJ2-7,TRBV5-4,NA,TGTGCCAGCAGCCTGTATTGGGACCCCTCCTACAATGAGCAGTACTTC,CASSLYWDPSYNEQYF
TRBD2,TRBJ2-5,TRBV28,NA,TGTGCCAGCAGCTCGGTAGCGGGAGGGTACCAAGAGACCCAGTACTTC,CASSSVAGGYQETQYF
TRBD2,TRBJ2-7,TRBV25-1,NA,TGTGCCAGCAGCCCCCCTAGCGGGATCAACCCGAGCTCCTACGAGCAGTACTTC,CASSPPSGINPSSYEQYF
TRBD1,TRBJ2-7,TRBV15,NA,TGTGCCACCAGCAGAGATTGGGGGGACAGGATAAACTACGAGCAGTACTTC,CATSRDWGDRINYEQYF
NA,TRBJ2-7,TRBV7-9,many,TGTGCCAGCAGCTTAGGGTCAGGGGATACCCACGAGCAGTACTTC,CASSLGSGDTHEQYF
TRBD1,TRBJ2-1,TRBV4-3,NA,TGCGCCAGCAGCCAAGATATCGGGACAGGGGGCGAGACCCAGTTCTTC,CASSQDIGTGGETQFF
NA,TRBJ2-1,TRBV9,NA,TGTGCCAGCAGCGGGACCCCATTCAACGAGCAGTTCTTC,CASSGTPFNEQFF
NA,TRBJ2-3,TRBV20-1,NA,TGCAGTGCTAGAGCTTTCCATAGCGGACACACAGATACGCAGTATTTT,CSARAFHSGHTDTQYF
TRBD2,TRBJ2-3,TRBV20-1,NA,TGCAGTGCGAAGATCAGCGGGAGCGCAGATACGCAGTATTTT,CSAKISGSADTQYF
NA,TRBJ1-2,TRBV29-1,many,TGCAGCGTTGAAGTGAAATCCTATGGCTACACCTTC,CSVEVKSYGYTF
TRBD1,TRBJ1-4,TRBV6-1,many,TGTGCCAGCAGTCCCCCCAGTAGACAGGGCGGAATTTTGCATGAAAAACTGTTTTTT,CASSPPSRQGGILHEKLFF
TRBD1,TRBJ1-6,TRBV7-2,many,TGTGCCAGCAGCCGGAGTGGGGTAGGGGGCGTACCCAGTAATTCACCCCTCCACTTT,CASSRSGVGGVPSNSPLHF
TRBD1,TRBJ2-7,TRBV20-1,few,TGCAGTGCTAGCCCGGGGGACAGGGGGTTGTACGAGCAGTACTTC,CSASPGDRGLYEQYF
NA,TRBJ1-1,TRBV7-9,NA,TGTGCCAGCAGCTTAGTGGACAGCAACACTGAAGCTTTCTTT,CASSLVDSNTEAFF
TRBD1,TRBJ1-2,TRBV12-3/TRBV12-4,NA,TGTGCCAGCAGTACCGGACAGGGGTTTGGCTACACCTTC,CASSTGQGFGYTF
NA,TRBJ1-2,TRBV4-3,NA,TGCGCCAGCAGCCAAGATTTTGCAGCCACGAACTATGGCTACACCTTC,CASSQDFAATNYGYTF
TRBD2,TRBJ2-7,TRBV20-1,NA,TGCAGTGCTAGATCCGGGACTAGCGGGATTAGGACCTACGAGCAGTACTTC,CSARSGTSGIRTYEQYF
NA,TRBJ2-7,TRBV5-1,NA,TGCGCCAGCAGCTTGGCTCTGACTGGGCCCTACGAGCAGTACTTC,CASSLALTGPYEQYF
NA,TRBJ2-5,TRBV10-3,NA,TGTGCCATCAGTGAGGGGGACCCATATCGAGAGACCCAGTACTTC,CAISEGDPYRETQYF
NA,TRBJ2-5,TRBV20-1,NA,TGCAGTGCCCCCGGTCGGGGGGCGGTTCACCAAGAGACCCAGTACTTC,CSAPGRGAVHQETQYF
TRBD2,TRBJ2-7,TRBV7-3,NA,TGTGCCAGCAGCTTAACCAGCGGACTAGCGGGACCCCCCAATGAGCAGTACTTC,CASSLTSGLAGPPNEQYF
TRBD1,TRBJ1-5,TRBV7-2,few,TGTGCCAGCAGTTTACAGGGGGCAAGCAATCAGCCCCAGCATTTT,CASSLQGASNQPQHF
NA,TRBJ2-5,TRBV7-2,NA,TGTGCCAGCAGCTCGGACTCGCGTGCGACCCAGTACTTC,CASSSDSRATQYF
NA,TRBJ2-1,TRBV27,NA,TGTGCCAGCAGTTTAAGGGCAGACAAATCCAATGAGCAGTTCTTC,CASSLRADKSNEQFF
NA,TRBJ1-4,TRBV20-1,NA,TGCAGTGCTGGTTACAGGGCTTATGAGGAAAAACTGTTTTTT,CSAGYRAYEEKLFF
TRBD1,TRBJ1-4,TRBV5-4,NA,TGTGCCAGCAGCGGGGGATGGGACAGCTCTAAGGAAAAACTGTTTTTT,CASSGGWDSSKEKLFF
TRBD1,TRBJ2-5,TRBV7-9,NA,TGTGCCAGCAGCTCACAGGGGGCGGAGGAGACCCAGTACTTC,CASSSQGAEETQYF